The present TCR beta chain was sequenced within a study of cytomegalovirus exposure and HLA in healthy donors. Study details: For the 300 to 450 genotyped donors, around 76% fell within the Caucasian-associated ancestry cluster.

This PCR relied on a set of 60 Vbeta primers and 13 Jbeta primers. The protocol was immunoSEQ multiplex PCR, while the TCRdb copy is restricted to in-frame clones and leaves out a portion. The data show hundreds of thousands of clones, approximately 90% seen once. Healthy bone marrow donors made up the donor group. Study conclusions and caveats: The classifier, whose performance was assessed in both the original and validation cohorts, reportedly diagnosed cytomegalovirus status with high specificity and sensitivity. The listing of fewer than 200 TCR beta chains classed them as cytomegalovirus-associated.

The V and J ends lost 0 bases and 12 bases, in that order; junction bases with no gene match: 6. The CDR3 runs 15 residues. Germline CDR1 SGHRS, CDR2 YFSETQ. On this clone itself: Its specificity is unknown.

The receptor was derived from a woman between 18 and 30 years old in good health and CMV-seronegative. V and J are TRBV5-1 and TRBJ2-1, with 13 bases aligning to TRBD2. Sequences were obtained from PBMCs. The CDR3 sequence is CASSLATSGGAVQFF. The CDR3, as DNA: TGCGCCAGCAGCTTGGCCACTAGCGGGGGGGCAGTGCAGTTCTTC.